Following are 20 T cell receptor beta chains from one sample sequenced in a study of cytomegalovirus exposure and HLA in healthy donors. Vbeta (60) and Jbeta (13) primers were used in the PCR. This table comes from immunoSEQ multiplex PCR, and its TCRdb copy is limited to in-frame clones, with some not included. Altogether 75,000 to 100,000 clones are present, roughly 80% being singletons, with the ten largest covering about a sixth. Material for sequencing was PBMCs. These receptor sequences come from a man between 60 and 70 years old in good health and CMV-seropositive.

This clone turned up a few times. This sequence joins TRBV7-8 and TRBJ1-1; D gene ambiguous. The CDR3 extends over 16 amino acids. Germline CDR1 is SGHVS and CDR2 is FQNEAQ. V gave up 4 bases and J gave up 3 bases, with 18 bases separating them. CDR3 DNA: TGTGCCAGCAGCTCATCACACGGGGTTTCGGACACTGAAGCTTTCTTT. As protein: CASSSSHGVSDTEAFF.

This chain uses TRBV2 with TRBJ2-1; D may be TRBD2 (7 bases). With 9 bases removed from V and 11 bases from J, the gap between germline ends came to 14 bases. Germline CDR1 SNHLY, CDR2 FYNNEI. The CDR3 has 11 amino acids. The CDR3: CASLGGGQQFF. CDR3 DNA: TGTGCCAGTTTGGGAGGGGGTCAGCAGTTCTTC.

The J gene is TRBJ2-7, the V gene TRBV28, with D perhaps TRBD1 (5 bases). V lost 1 base and J lost 0, with 13 bases in between. The CDR3 contains 16 residues. The germline V gene encodes CDR1 MDHEN and CDR2 SYDVKM. CDR3 bases: TGTGCCAGCAGTTTATTGGACACGTCCTACTCCTACGAGCAGTACTTC. Residues: CASSLLDTSYSYEQYF. The full variable domain, its missing parts supplied by reference TRBV28 and TRBJ2-7, is DVKVTQSSRYLVKRTGEKVFLECVQDMDHENMFWYRQDPGLGLRLIYFSYDVKMKEKGDIPEGYSVSREKKERFSLILESASTNQTSMYLCASSLLDTSYSYEQYFGPGTRLTVT.

This clone occurred once. The rearrangement uses TRBV6-5 and TRBJ1-5; 9 bases line up with TRBD1. After removal of 4 bases from V and 1 base from J, the junction contained 2 bases not matched to a gene. CDR1 is MNHEY and CDR2 is SVGAGI in the germline V gene. The CDR3 contains 15 residues. The CDR3 loop is CASSLDRGSNQPQHF. The CDR3 DNA reads as TGTGCCAGCAGTTTGGACAGGGGCAGCAATCAGCCCCAGCATTTT.

The chain employs TRBV5-1 and TRBJ1-2, with a tentative D call TRBD1 (5 bases). Germline-derived CDR1 and CDR2 are SGHRS and YFSETQ. V lost 4 bases and J lost 6, with 13 bases in between. CDR3 length: 13 residues. The CDR3 spells CASSGGWGDGYTF. CDR3 DNA sequence: TGCGCCAGCAGCGGAGGCTGGGGGGATGGCTACACCTTC.

The rearrangement joins TRBV19 to TRBJ2-3; TRBD1 might be the D (6 bases). V was pared by 9 bases and J by 0 bases, with 16 bases between. The CDR3 runs to 15 residues. Germline V CDR1 and CDR2: LNHDA, SQIVND (reference sequence). The CDR3 here is CASPDRKTSTDTQYF. The CDR3 nucleotides are TGTGCCAGCCCGGACAGAAAAACTAGCACAGATACGCAGTATTTT.

This clone was recorded once. The junction departs from germline at one end; a sequencing error may be responsible. The chain combines TRBV11-2 with TRBJ1-2; 8 bases are a match to TRBD1. Germline CDR1 reads SGHAT; CDR2 reads FQNNGV. This CDR3 comprises 15 residues. The CDR3 DNA reads TGTGCCAGCAGCCTAGAGGCAGGGGGCGCGGGGGGCTACACCTTC. This encodes CASSLEAGGAGGYTF. The variable domain in full, completed from reference TRBV11-2 and TRBJ1-2, reads EAGVAQSPRYKIIEKRQSVAFWCNPISGHATLYWYQQILGQGPKLLIQFQNNGVVDDSQLPKDRFSAERLKGVDSTLKIQPAKLEDSAVYLCASSLEAGGAGGYTFGSGTRLTVV.

The rearrangement uses TRBV12-5 and TRBJ2-2, with a tentative D call TRBD1 (6 bases). Germline CDR1 is LGHNT and CDR2 is FRNRAP. The CDR3 sequence is 14 residues long. The V gene lost 5 bases and the J gene lost 3 bases, with 10 bases spanning the gap. The CDR3 protein is CASGVRGYTGELFF. CDR3 DNA: TGTGCTAGTGGTGTCAGGGGTTACACCGGGGAGCTGTTTTTT.

The rearrangement links TRBV19 to TRBJ1-1, with TRBD1 matching over 7 bases. After removal of 5 bases from V and 10 bases from J, the junction contained 4 bases not matched to a gene. Germline V gene lookup returns CDR1 LNHDA and CDR2 SQIVND (reference sequence). The CDR3 contains 11 residues. The CDR3 DNA reads TGTGCCAGTAGTGCCGACAGGGTAGCTTTCTTT. Protein sequence: CASSADRVAFF.

V and J are TRBV2 and TRBJ2-2; a possible D gene is TRBD1 (5 bases). The CDR3 consists of 15 residues. Germline CDR1 is SNHLY and CDR2 is FYNNEI. The germline V and J ends were trimmed by 4 bases and 7 bases, with 16 bases remaining between them. CDR3 protein: CASSVLPQGGGELFF. The CDR3 DNA reads as TGTGCCAGCAGTGTCCTTCCTCAGGGTGGCGGGGAGCTGTTTTTT.

The CDR3 DNA sequence: TGCAGCGGAGCCGGCAGGGGATGGGGTGAAGCTTTCTTT. It is translated as CSGAGRGWGEAFF. The J gene is TRBJ1-1, the V gene TRBV29-1, with a tentative D call TRBD1 (6 bases). V was trimmed by 7 bases and J by 7 bases, leaving 19 bases between them. Per germline, CDR1 SQVTM and CDR2 ANQGSEA. The CDR3 has 13 amino acids. Using reference TRBV29-1 and TRBJ1-1 for the parts outside the CDR3, the full variable domain is SAVISQKPSRDICQRGTSLTIQCQVDSQVTMMFWYRQQPGQSLTLIATANQGSEATYESGFVIDKFPISRPNLTFSTLTVSNMSPEDSSIYLCSGAGRGWGEAFFGQGTRLTVV.

The V and J genes are TRBV7-8 and TRBJ1-5, with TRBD1 identical over 7 bases. The CDR3 length is 14 residues. J lost 1 base, V lost 8 bases, and 5 bases had no gene match. From germline, CDR1 is SGHVS and CDR2 FQNEAQ. The CDR3 region is CASSGTASNQPQHF. The CDR3 nucleotides read TGTGCCAGCTCCGGGACAGCGAGCAATCAGCCCCAGCATTTT.

The chain carries TRBV13 and TRBJ1-3; the match to TRBD1 covers 7 bases. Germline trimming cut 6 bases from V and 4 bases from J; bases unmatched to any gene: 9. The CDR3 loop spans 15 amino acids. From germline, CDR1 is PRHDT and CDR2 FYEKMQ (reference sequence). CDR3 nucleotide sequence: TGTGCCAGCAGTCCGACAGGGACGGAAGGAAACACCATATATTTT. It specifies CASSPTGTEGNTIYF.

The gene calls are TRBV5-1 and TRBJ2-5; weak D call: TRBD1 (6 bases). The CDR3 is 14 residues long. Deletions cut 0 bases from V and 7 bases from J, with 13 bases between. The germline V gene encodes CDR1 SGHRS and CDR2 YFSETQ. CDR3: CASSLDQGSRTQYF. CDR3 in DNA: TGCGCCAGCAGCTTGGATCAGGGGTCAAGGACCCAGTACTTC.

The gene calls are TRBV29-1 and TRBJ1-5, with TRBD1 as a possible D gene (6 bases). Trimming removed 3 bases at V and 7 bases at J, with 13 bases between. The CDR3 sequence is 13 residues long. Germline V CDR1 and CDR2: SQVTM, ANQGSEA. CDR3 region: CSVDEGTGQPQHF. CDR3 bases: TGCAGCGTTGATGAGGGAACAGGGCAGCCCCAGCATTTT.

The V and J genes are TRBV19 and TRBJ1-1; D remains ambiguous. Trimming removed 3 bases from V and 0 bases from J, with 8 bases in between. The CDR3 length is 14 residues. CDR1 and CDR2 (germline): LNHDA, SQIVND (reference sequence). The CDR3 loop reads CASSIYRMNTEAFF. The CDR3, as DNA: TGTGCCAGTAGTATTTACAGAATGAACACTGAAGCTTTCTTT.

This clone was recorded only once. The chain recombines TRBV11-1 with TRBJ2-2; a possible D gene is TRBD1 (6 bases). V was cut by 1 base and J by 2 bases, with 11 bases left in between. The CDR3 is 16 amino acids. Germline CDR1 SGHAT, CDR2 FQDESV (reference sequence). CDR3 loop: CASSLDLGQNTGELFF. CDR3 coding DNA: TGTGCCAGCAGCTTAGATTTGGGACAAAACACCGGGGAGCTGTTTTTT.

The rearrangement joins TRBV6-1 to TRBJ1-2; TRBD1 matches 9 bases. Germline CDR1 reads MNHNS; CDR2 reads SASEGT. J gave up 5 bases and V 3 bases, and 4 bases lay outside the gene matches. This CDR3 spans 14 amino acids. The CDR3: CASSDWGQGYGYTF. The CDR3 DNA reads TGTGCCAGCAGTGATTGGGGACAGGGATATGGCTACACCTTC.

The CDR3 DNA follows: TGTGCCAGCGTGGGGGGGCACGAGCAGTACTTC. Amino acids: CASVGGHEQYF. V is TRBV28 and J is TRBJ2-7; tentatively, D is TRBD2 (7 bases). With 8 bases removed from V and 5 bases from J, the gap between germline ends came to 10 bases. Germline CDR1 reads MDHEN; CDR2 reads SYDVKM. The CDR3 has 11 residues.

The chain recombines TRBV19 with TRBJ1-1, with 11 bases that match TRBD1. Germline V gene lookup returns CDR1 LNHDA and CDR2 SQIVND (reference sequence). V was clipped by 0 bases and J by 7 bases; unmatched bases: 10. The CDR3 length is 17 residues. CDR3 DNA sequence: TGTGCCAGTAGTATAGATCGCGGGACAGGGGGTCTCGGTGAAGCTTTCTTT. Translated: CASSIDRGTGGLGEAFF.